This TCR beta chain comes out of a study of shared clonotypes between healthy human individuals (dated by TCRdb to about 2020). With regard to the full study: The cohort comprised a couple of women and a few men aged 18 to 49 years. To estimate repertoire size and how much clonotypes are shared between individuals, the study performed deep sequencing of blood TCR repertoires from a handful of healthy adults. For each donor, CD4 naive and CD4 memory were each run on three plates, CD8 naive on two plates, and CD8 memory on one plate. Libraries were prepared and TCR repertoires were sequenced by different laboratories using diverse techniques, in order to increase sequencing depth and limit assay-specific biases. Leukapheresis yielded between about 0.94 and 8.9 billion PBMCs per donor.

TCR CDR3 regions were amplified from genomic DNA by multiplex PCR using the deep immunoSEQ assay. Genomic DNA extracted from each cell subset was distributed evenly over all wells of several immunoSEQ 96-well plates, and each plate served as one replicate. For sorted subsets, around 0.2 ug genomic DNA, equal to about 30,000 T cell genomes, was loaded into each replicate PCR. Purified libraries were measured with a Qubit 3.0 fluorometer, size-checked on a Bioanalyzer 2100, and measured again with the KAPA Library Quantification kit. Every immunoSEQ 96-well plate was sequenced on a separate single-read 150-cycle Illumina NextSeq 550 flow cell. The source study handled its data this way. The immunoSEQ output contained only junctional sequences without quality scores, so filtering could not match that applied to full-length reads. Sequences were annotated with PyIR, a Python wrapper for IgBLAST v1.9, and V/J genes and CDR3 were assigned using IMGT germline references. Reads with weak V/J assignments (E-value above 1e-6), missing CDR3, stop codons, out-of-frame junctions, or ambiguous translated residues were removed. V3J clonotypes were defined as sequences sharing the same inferred V gene, J gene, and CDR3 amino acid sequence. The percentage overlap between two repertoires was calculated by dividing the number of shared unique clonotypes by the size of the smaller repertoire. Repertoire richness was assessed with RTK rarefaction, the Chao1 estimator, and Recon v2.1 estimates of unobserved clonotypes. OLGA was used to compute generation probabilities for all TCRbeta clonotypes that the gDNA method yielded from four donors. In TCRdb, the immuneACCESS table is reduced to in-frame sequences with V and J assigned. These tables do not hold every clone; where another copy was compared, an unresolved V gene accounts for under half, and the others remain unexplained. V, J and clone size derive from that table, while D and trimming were established from the DNA sequence. In all, the sample holds under 2,500,000 clones, and roughly 95% of those were seen once. The biggest ten clones account for approximately 0.13% of the sample.

The donors were healthy, HIV-negative adults with no recently reported acute infections or vaccinations. Every donor was a Caucasian adult living in Nashville, Tennessee, USA. CD4+ T cells were enriched by magnetic negative selection; naive cells were then positively selected on CD45RA, and the negative fraction formed the memory subset. After blood collection by leukapheresis, PBMCs were isolated using Ficoll-Histopaque density gradient centrifugation and then cryopreserved in the vapor phase of liquid nitrogen. Analytical flow cytometry was used to check the purity and quantity of every magnetically sorted T cell population. Genomic DNA was isolated from each sorted fraction and quantified by UV absorbance on a Nanodrop 2000c. Comments on this clone: Its antigen has not been determined. There are no base qualities to consult, and no much larger clone falls within one base.

The full study reports these points: Incomplete sequencing was indicated by rarefaction of sorted-subset datasets, despite the large sequencing depth. Higher generation probabilities were observed for clonotypes shared by all four sorted-subset donors than for non-shared clonotypes. Sampling was restricted to blood, and TCR repertoires in tissues likely differ from the TCR repertoires found in blood. Sharing across several donors was observed for 4.5% to 6.5% of naive CD4, 3% to 4% of naive CD8, about 2.5% of memory CD4, and less than 0.45% of memory CD8 clonotypes. The genetic and exposure-history diversity represented was limited by the small number of donors. Naive subsets generally had larger estimated clonotype richness than memory subsets. Pairwise subsampling indicated that sequencing depth was expected to affect the degree of clonotype sharing among donors.

The CDR3 goes from the cysteine to the phenylalanine over 15 residues. Only the CDR3 part of the read is kept: 45 bases, read in frame from the first base. CDR1 and CDR2 were assigned from the germline V gene as SGHDT and YYEEEE. Cut back by 4 bases and 0 bases, the V and J ends lie 13 bases apart. The receptor chain draws on TRBV5-6 and TRBJ2-5; the D gene cannot be named for sure. This receptor was obtained from a man aged 18 to 29 in good health. Sequenced sample: naive CD4+ T cells sorted from blood. The meaning of the sample's cell subset or site label: CD45RA+ positively selected. The nucleotide sequence reads TGTGCCAGCAGCCCTCTGACTGAGTACCAAGAGACCCAGTACTTC. Translation gives CASSPLTEYQETQYF.